This T cell receptor beta chain was identified during a study of CXCR3-negative and CXCR3-positive naive CD8 T cells. The TRB cDNA libraries were prepared by 5' RACE with UMI labels. TCRdb reprocessed the 5' RACE reads; each CDR3 protein has one entry and no DNA is given. Recorded for this sample: 150,000 or so distinct CDR3 sequences. Germline V gene sequence: CDR1 MDHEN, CDR2 SYDVKM. The CDR3 is 17 amino acids. Sample: naive CXCR3- CD8+ T cells from blood. The subset here: CD45RO-CCR7+CD27+CD95- naive CD8+ T cells lacking CXCR3 (TNR3-). The chain recombines TRBV28 with TRBJ2-7; TCRdb returns TRBD2, unconfirmable since there is no DNA. The sequence was collected from a human donor in good health. Some clones in this sample may be carry-over from other donors' samples. CDR3 loop: CASTTPRAPRPPYEQYF.